The clone carrying this T cell receptor (beta chain) was found a few times. The entry originates in a study of blood T cell repertoires in COVID-19. Study at large: The study drew acute and convalescent COVID-19 samples from the United States, Italy and Spain. T cells, B-cell-depleted T cells, or PBMCs supplied cDNA or gDNA.

Methods used by the authors: Amplified reference gene primers provided the basis for estimating nucleated cell counts. TCRdb's table, derived via immunoSEQ multiplex PCR, lists solely in-frame clones and lacks some. That table supplies the V and J calls and clone size; D and trimming were determined from the DNA. The repertoire has under 200,000 clones, over 80% of them found once; the top ten carry 3% to 4.5%. The specimen was peripheral blood. The clonotype originates from a woman aged 60-75 years who had recovered from COVID-19.

The CDR3 DNA reads TGTGCCAGCAGTTCGGCAGGGGGCGAGGGGGCCGGGGAGCTGTTTTTT. Protein product: CASSSAGGEGAGELFF. V gene TRBV6-2 or TRBV6-3 combines with J gene TRBJ2-2, with TRBD1 matching 8 bases. CDR1 MNHEY and CDR2 SVGEGT come from the germline V gene. This CDR3 spans 16 amino acids. After removal of 4 bases from V and 6 bases from J, the junction contained 10 bases not matched to a gene.